A selection of T cell receptor beta chains follows, all from one sample in a study of T cells in Graves' hyperthyroidism and ophthalmopathy. TCRdb re-called the multiplex PCR reads through MiXCR, storing one row per CDR3 protein. The sample lists under 700,000 distinct CDR3 sequences, roughly 50% occurring once. Sequencing was done on a sample of peripheral blood or thyroid tissue (not recorded which). These TCRs come from a woman aged 18 to 35 with Graves' hyperthyroidism. CDR3s include the opening cysteine and the closing phenylalanine or tryptophan. D genes are given only for firm matches. A row's size may be missing; if present it is once, few, many or a size class.

v_gene	abundance	d_gene	j_gene	CDR3nt	CDR3aa
TRBV2	few	NA	TRBJ2-5	TGTGCCAGCAGTCCTAACCCCCTCAAAGAGACCCAGTACTTC	CASSPNPLKETQYF
TRBV15	few	NA	TRBJ1-4	TGTGCCACCAGCAAGAGGGCCGGGTACGATGAAAAACTGTTTTTT	CATSKRAGYDEKLFF
TRBV11-2	NA	NA	TRBJ1-5	TGTGCCAGCAGCTTTCATGGGAGCAATCAGCCCCAGCATTTT	CASSFHGSNQPQHF
TRBV24-1	NA	NA	TRBJ1-5	TGTGCCACCAGTGATTCCCAGCATTTT	CATSDSQHF
TRBV7-3	NA	NA	TRBJ1-2	TGTGCCAGCAGTTTCCTGGCCTCGGGCCAGGCTGGCTACACCTTC	CASSFLASGQAGYTF
TRBV19	few	TRBD2	TRBJ2-7	TGTGCCAGTAGTACCACATTTAGCGGGGGCGCCTACGAGCAGTACTTC	CASSTTFSGGAYEQYF
TRBV25-1	NA	TRBD1	TRBJ2-7	TGTGCCAGCAGTGCGACAGGGGGCAACGAGCAGTACTTC	CASSATGGNEQYF
TRBV7-8	NA	NA	TRBJ2-7	TGTGCCAGCAGCTCCGGATTTCTCTACGAGCAGTACTTC	CASSSGFLYEQYF
TRBV10-3	many	NA	TRBJ2-7	TGTGCCATCAGTGAGGATGACGCGGGGCTAGTGGAGCAGTACTTC	CAISEDDAGLVEQYF
TRBV4-2	NA	NA	TRBJ2-5	TGTGCCAGCAGCCAAGCAGAAATGGAAGAGACCCAGTACTTC	CASSQAEMEETQYF
TRBV11-2	NA	NA	TRBJ1-3	TGTGCCAGCAGCTTAGGGGCGGGATCCTATGGAAACACCATATATTTT	CASSLGAGSYGNTIYF
TRBV7-9	NA	NA	TRBJ1-4	TGTGCCAGCAGCCAAGAAGCGACGCAGGGGGAAAAACTGTTTTTT	CASSQEATQGEKLFF
TRBV7-8	few	TRBD1	TRBJ1-5	TGTGCCTGGGGAAGACAGGGGAATCAGCCCCAGCATTTT	CAWGRQGNQPQHF
TRBV5-8	few	NA	TRBJ1-2	TGTGCCAGCAGCCTTGGACAGCAATATGGCTACACCTTC	CASSLGQQYGYTF